The following is a T cell receptor beta chain sequence with its context. What it recognizes is unknown. This sample was taken from a study of cytomegalovirus exposure and HLA in healthy donors. 60 Vbeta and 13 Jbeta primers were used in PCR. The data were produced by immunoSEQ multiplex PCR, yet TCRdb's version contains in-frame clones alone and is incomplete. The sample records around 230,000 clones, approximately 78% being singletons. Overall study results and limits: A later analysis found TCR association rates differed by HLA locus, highest for DRB1 and lowest for HLA-C. Most TCR beta V segments were productive about 87% or about 30% of the time in an earlier analysis. According to the study, around 160 TCR beta chains were cytomegalovirus-associated.

The CDR3 contains 14 residues. With 5 bases removed from V and 2 bases from J, the gap between germline ends came to 11 bases. CDR1 PRHDT and CDR2 FYEKMQ come from the germline V gene (reference sequence). This sequence originates from a boy aged 5-17 years in good health and CMV-seronegative. The gene calls are TRBV13 and TRBJ2-3; weak D call: TRBD2 (6 bases). Specimen: PBMCs. CDR3 residues: CASSPRDFTDTQYF. The CDR3 bases are TGTGCCAGCAGCCCGAGGGACTTCACAGATACGCAGTATTTT.